The rows below give T cell receptor beta chains drawn from one sample of a study of blood T cell repertoires in COVID-19. The repertoire was sequenced with immunoSEQ multiplex PCR; TCRdb's copy has only in-frame clones and lacks some. The sample records a few hundred thousand clones, 65% to 90% being singletons. The specimen sequenced was peripheral blood. The receptors stem from a human donor in a cohort sampled during active COVID-19. Both conserved end residues are part of each CDR3. The order of the fields is clone size, J gene, V gene, D gene, CDR3 DNA, CDR3 protein. A D gene is named only where the DNA matches it firmly. A clone size is listed for some rows: how often the clone was seen (once, few, many), or a class if it is expanded.

.	TRBJ2-3	TRBV7-2	TRBD2	TGTGCCAGCAGCTTAGATTTAGCGGGGGGAACAGATACGCAGTATTTT	CASSLDLAGGTDTQYF
.	TRBJ1-4	TRBV10-3	TRBD1	TGTGCCATCAGTGGAGGAGGACAGGGTGAAGGTGAAAAACTGTTTTTT	CAISGGGQGEGEKLFF
.	TRBJ1-1	TRBV12-2	.	TGTGCAAGTCGCTCTCCCGGGACAGGCATAAACACTGAAGCTTTCTTT	CASRSPGTGINTEAFF
.	TRBJ1-2	TRBV5-4	.	TGTGCCAGCAGCTTCACAGGTTCTCACTATGGCTACACCTTC	CASSFTGSHYGYTF
few	TRBJ1-4	TRBV15	TRBD1	TGTGCCACCAGCGTAACCCAGGGGGCTAATGAAAAACTGTTTTTT	CATSVTQGANEKLFF
once	TRBJ2-1	TRBV3-1/TRBV3-2	TRBD1	TGTGCCAGCATGGGACAGAGCAATGAGCAGTTCTTC	CASMGQSNEQFF
few	TRBJ1-1	TRBV6-5	.	TGTGCCAGCAGGGACAGTGAACTGAACACTGAAGCTTTCTTT	CASRDSELNTEAFF
.	TRBJ1-5	TRBV10-2	TRBD1	TGCGCCAGCAGTGACGGGACAGGGGTTAATCAGCCCCAGCATTTT	CASSDGTGVNQPQHF
.	TRBJ1-2	TRBV6-5	TRBD1	TGTGCCAGCAGTAAACAGGGGGGCGACTATGGCTACACCTTC	CASSKQGGDYGYTF
.	TRBJ2-5	TRBV2	TRBD1	TGTGCCAGCAGTGAATTGACACAGGGGGCGCCCCCGGGGGAGACCCAGTACTTC	CASSELTQGAPPGETQYF
.	TRBJ1-6	TRBV28	TRBD1	TGTGCCAGCCTTACGGGACAGGGGAATTCACCCCTCCACTTT	CASLTGQGNSPLHF
many	TRBJ1-1	TRBV24-1	.	TGTGCCACCAGCAGGACAGACACTGAAGCTTTCTTT	CATSRTDTEAFF
.	TRBJ2-7	TRBV7-9	.	TGTGCCAGCAGTAAATTAGCGAGGGAGCAGTACTTC	CASSKLAREQYF
.	TRBJ1-6	TRBV10-2	.	TGCGCCAGCAGTGATCCTTCAGGGACTGGATCCTATAATTCACCCCTCCACTTT	CASSDPSGTGSYNSPLHF
once	TRBJ2-1	TRBV6-6	TRBD2	TGTGCCAGCAGTTACTCCGGCGGGGGAAGTGAGCAGTTCTTC	CASSYSGGGSEQFF
.	TRBJ2-7	TRBV6-5	.	TGTGCCAGCAGTAACCCAAGCGTTCAGGGGACCGAGCAGTACTTC	CASSNPSVQGTEQYF
.	TRBJ1-5	TRBV11-2	.	TGTGCCAGCAGCTTACTCGGGAATCATCAGCCCCAGCATTTT	CASSLLGNHQPQHF